The sequence of this TCR beta chain was determined in a study of blood T cell repertoires in COVID-19. Study background: Collection of acute and convalescent COVID-19 samples took place in the United States, Italy and Spain. The analysed material was cDNA or gDNA that came from T cells, B-cell-depleted T cells, or PBMCs.

The V segment lost 0 bases and the J segment 9 bases; nucleotides outside the gene matches: 12. Germline loops: CDR1 GTSNPN, CDR2 SVGIG (reference sequence). The CDR3 runs 16 residues. Participant-given clinical history determined each cohort assignment. Cohort 3 donors counted as recovered after two negative PCRs, clearance, or resolved symptoms. Method: immunoSEQ multiplex PCR; TCRdb's copy keeps in-frame clones and lacks some. The sample contains about 500,000 clones, around 90% of which appear only once. The sequenced sample consisted of PBMCs or T cells enriched from blood (not recorded which). The rearrangement uses TRBV30 and TRBJ1-5, with 9 bases matching TRBD1. This clonotype originated in a woman aged 18-35 years who had recovered from COVID-19. DNA for the CDR3: TGTGCCTGGAGTGTACGGAGGTTGGGACAGGGTCCGCCCCAGCATTTT. It translates to CAWSVRRLGQGPPQHF.